These 15 T cell receptor beta chains came from one sample sequenced in a study of metastatic and nonmetastatic thyroid tumors. TCRdb reassembled clones from the PCR reads with MiXCR. The sample includes approximately 35,000 clones, 11% of them seen just once. All patients were untreated before thyroid surgery. Sequences were obtained from blood. These receptors were obtained from a female donor with papillary thyroid cancer or a benign thyroid nodule (not recorded which). Some clones in this sample may be carry-over from other donors' samples.

In this sample, this clone turned up a few times. Other DNA sequences in the sample encode the same CDR3. The chain combines TRBV11-2 with TRBJ1-2; 7 bases match TRBD1. From germline, CDR1 is SGHAT and CDR2 FQNNGV. The CDR3 extends over 14 amino acids. Unmatched junction bases numbered 7, after V lost 5 bases and J lost 4 bases. Written as DNA, the CDR3 is TGTGCCAGCAGCGTATCCGGGACAGTCTATGGCTACACCTTC. Its translation is CASSVSGTVYGYTF. The full variable domain, its missing parts supplied by reference TRBV11-2 and TRBJ1-2, is EAGVAQSPRYKIIEKRQSVAFWCNPISGHATLYWYQQILGQGPKLLIQFQNNGVVDDSQLPKDRFSAERLKGVDSTLKIQPAKLEDSAVYLCASSVSGTVYGYTFGSGTRLTVV.

At least ten counts were recorded for this clone. The rearrangement uses TRBV20-1 and TRBJ1-4, with 7 nucleotides matching TRBD1. Germline trimming cut 8 bases from V and 8 bases from J; bases unmatched to any gene: 8. Germline assignment: CDR1 DFQATT and CDR2 SNEGSKA (reference sequence). The CDR3 has 12 residues. The CDR3 reads CSTSRQGEKLFF. The CDR3 DNA reads TGCAGTACAAGCCGACAGGGAGAAAAACTGTTTTTT.

The chain couples TRBV9 to TRBJ1-2; possibly TRBD1 for D (5 bases). The CDR3 has 12 amino acids. V was shortened by 5 bases and J by 7 bases, with 12 bases between the two germline ends. From germline, CDR1 is SGDLS and CDR2 YYNGEE. CDR3 DNA: TGTGCCAGCAGAGGAGGGGAAGGTGGCTACACCTTC. Translation: CASRGGEGGYTF.

This clone was counted many times. DNA of the CDR3: TGTGCCAGCAGCCTACCCGACAGGGAGAGGTACAATGAGCAGTTCTTC. This gives the protein CASSLPDRERYNEQFF. The chain recombines TRBV3-1 with TRBJ2-1; TRBD1 aligns across 7 bases. This CDR3 has 16 amino acids. V was clipped by 4 bases and J by 4 bases; unmatched bases: 10. The germline gives CDR1 LGHDT, CDR2 YNNKEL (reference sequence).

This clone has ten or more counts. V is TRBV12-3 or TRBV12-4 and J is TRBJ2-5, with TRBD1 identical over 7 bases. The ends lost 5 bases at V and 3 bases at J; junction bases unmatched: 9. The CDR3 contains 15 residues. The DNA for the CDR3 is TGTGCCAGCAGTCACGGAAGGGGGCAAGAAGAGACCCAGTACTTC. Amino acid sequence: CASSHGRGQEETQYF.

This clone was recorded many times. J is TRBJ2-3 and V is TRBV12-3 or TRBV12-4; 7 positions agree with TRBD2. The CDR3 sequence is 16 residues long. V was clipped by 3 bases and J by 4 bases; unmatched bases: 10. CDR3 bases: TGTGCCAGCAGTTTGGGTGGGAGGGCCCTCGCAGATACGCAGTATTTT. As protein: CASSLGGRALADTQYF.

This clone was detected ten times or more. The CDR3 sequence is CASSPGQGAYYGYTF. The CDR3, as DNA: TGTGCCAGCTCACCAGGACAGGGGGCGTACTATGGCTACACCTTC. The chain combines TRBV18 with TRBJ1-2, with 11 positions matching TRBD1. The CDR3 extends over 15 amino acids. CDR1 is KGHSH and CDR2 is LQKENI in the germline V gene. V lost 2 bases, J lost 3 bases, and 2 bases stayed unmatched. Supplemented by reference TRBV18 and TRBJ1-2, the full variable domain reads NAGVMQNPRHLVRRRGQEARLRCSPMKGHSHVYWYRQLPEEGLKFMVYLQKENIIDESGMPKERFSAEFPKEGPSILRIQQVVRGDSAAYFCASSPGQGAYYGYTFGSGTRLTVV.

This clone was picked up many times. J is TRBJ2-4 and V is TRBV10-1, with TRBD1 identical over 7 bases. The germline V gene encodes CDR1 WNHNN and CDR2 SYGVQD (reference sequence). Trimming at V came to 5 bases and at J to 8 bases, leaving 9 bases not matched to a gene. CDR3 length: 14 amino acids. The CDR3 reads CASSRRLTGDIQYF. DNA of the CDR3: TGCGCCAGCAGTCGCCGCTTAACAGGGGACATTCAGTACTTC.

This clone is medium-sized within its sample. The chain joins TRBV6-1 to TRBJ1-2, with 7 bases matching TRBD1. Germline CDR1 is MNHNS and CDR2 is SASEGT. This CDR3 has 18 amino acids. V shed 3 bases and J 5 bases; nucleotides not matched to a gene: 18. In DNA, the CDR3 is TGTGCCAGCAGTGAGAGTGTCGGGACAGTGGGTGATCGGTATGGCTACACCTTC. Its protein product is CASSESVGTVGDRYGYTF.

The sample holds many counts of this clone. This rearrangement joins TRBV15 to TRBJ2-5; D is uncertain. V was cut by 5 bases and J by 1 base, with 8 bases left in between. This CDR3 comprises 13 residues. Germline lookup yields CDR1 LNHNV and CDR2 YYDKDF (reference sequence). In DNA form, the CDR3 reads TGTGCCACCAGCGTAGGAATCCAAGAGACCCAGTACTTC. Residues: CATSVGIQETQYF.

The sample holds many counts of this clone. CDR3 protein: CASSTGWGAPGEQYF. The CDR3 nucleotides are TGTGCCAGCAGCACTGGTTGGGGAGCGCCCGGGGAGCAGTACTTC. The chain joins TRBV5-6 to TRBJ2-7; tentatively, D is TRBD2 (5 bases). With 4 bases removed from V and 7 bases from J, the gap between germline ends came to 21 bases. Germline lookup yields CDR1 SGHDT and CDR2 YYEEEE. This CDR3 is built from 15 residues.

In this sample, this clone turned up a few times. The junction shows a germline mismatch at one end, possibly a read error. V usage is TRBV6-1 and J usage is TRBJ1-5; D is unresolved. Germline V gene data show CDR1 as MNHNS and CDR2 as SASEGT. The CDR3 runs 14 residues. CDR3 nucleotides: TGTGCCAGCAGTGATTTGACACCCAATCAGCCCGAGTATTTT. It is translated as CASSDLTPNQPEYF.

This clone came up many times. The chain couples TRBV10-2 to TRBJ2-7; D not resolved. Germline V CDR1 and CDR2: WSHSY, SAAADI. This CDR3 is built from 12 residues. Trimming left V 2 bases short and J 3 bases short, with 5 bases between. CDR3: CASSEIGYEQYF. In nucleotides, the CDR3 is TGCGCCAGCAGTGAGATCGGCTACGAGCAGTACTTC.

This clone was seen at least ten times. The CDR3 coding sequence is TGTGCCTGGACTCGCGGGGACCTCACAGATACGCAGTATTTT. It encodes CAWTRGDLTDTQYF. The rearrangement joins TRBV30 to TRBJ2-3; a possible D gene is TRBD2 (6 bases). Germline CDR1 and CDR2: GTSNPN and SVGIG (reference sequence). V lost 4 bases and J lost 2, with 13 bases in between. This CDR3 contains 14 residues.

This clone was observed a few times. The chain has TRBV28 and TRBJ2-7; 10 nucleotides agree with TRBD1. Germline CDR1 MDHEN, CDR2 SYDVKM. V lost 6 bases and J lost 0; bases outside the gene matches: 5. This CDR3 region has 15 residues. CDR3 DNA: TGTGCCAGCAGAGGGGGGGACAGGGGCTCCTACGAGCAGTACTTC. Translation: CASRGGDRGSYEQYF.